The next 24 T cell receptor beta chains were all read from a single sample in a study of molecular identifiers for immune sequencing clone quantification. One entry per CDR3 protein, called by TCRdb with MiXCR from the PCR reads. The table lists about half a million distinct CDR3 sequences, about a quarter of them singletons. Sequenced: naive CD8+ T cells from blood, with Jurkat cell RNA spiked in. Subset reported: FACS-sorted CD8+CD4-CCR7+CD45RA+ naive T cells. The source is a human donor in good health. Some libraries in this study had Jurkat cell RNA spiked in.

This clonotype has a handful of counts. The gene calls are TRBV6-5 and TRBJ2-1; 8 nucleotides agree with TRBD1. The junction had 7 bases not matched to a gene; V was cut back by 7 bases and J by 8 bases. The germline CDR1 and CDR2 sequences are MNHEY and SVGAGI. The CDR3 contains 13 residues. CDR3 coding DNA: TGTGCCAGCAAAGGACAGGGACTTTATGAGCAGTTCTTC. Protein: CASKGQGLYEQFF.

This chain links TRBV28 with TRBJ1-4, with TRBD1 matching over 8 bases. The V segment lost 4 bases and the J segment 3 bases; nucleotides outside the gene matches: 7. This CDR3 contains 16 residues. Looked up from germline, CDR1 is MDHEN and CDR2 is SYDVKM. CDR3 loop: CASSYDMDRANEKLFF. The DNA of the CDR3 is TGTGCCAGCAGTTATGATATGGACAGGGCTAATGAAAAACTGTTTTTT.

With respect to this clonotype: With a much larger clone just one base away, this may be a read error. The chain uses TRBV4-1 and TRBJ1-2; no reliable D call. The germline gives CDR1 MGHRA, CDR2 YSYEKL. This CDR3 has 12 amino acids. CDR3: CASGQDPYGYTF. CDR3 DNA sequence: TGCGCCAGCGGCCAAGATCCGTATGGCTACACCTTC.

The rearrangement joins TRBV5-4 to TRBJ2-7; tentatively, D is TRBD1 (6 bases). V lost 1 base, J lost 0 bases, and 8 bases lay in between. The germline V gene has CDR1 SGHNT and CDR2 YYREEE (reference sequence). The CDR3 consists of 14 residues. This CDR3 is CASSLQGRSYEQYF. In DNA form, the CDR3 reads TGTGCCAGCAGCTTGCAGGGGCGCTCCTACGAGCAGTACTTC.

This clonotype was seen at least ten times. The chain recombines TRBV6-5 with TRBJ1-5, with TRBD1 matching over 8 bases. The junction had 3 bases not matched to a gene; V was cut back by 3 bases and J by 5 bases. The germline V gene has CDR1 MNHEY and CDR2 SVGAGI. The CDR3 totals 14 residues. DNA of the CDR3: TGTGCCAGCAGTTATACAGGGGGGCATCAGCCCCAGCATTTT. Translation: CASSYTGGHQPQHF.

The V and J genes are TRBV28 and TRBJ1-5; D call uncertain. Per the germline V gene, CDR1 is MDHEN and CDR2 is SYDVKM. The CDR3 totals 13 residues. V dropped 7 bases and J dropped 5 bases, with 12 bases sitting between them. The CDR3 DNA follows: TGTGCCAGCAACCGGAGGGTCGATCAGCCCCAGCATTTT. This translates into CASNRRVDQPQHF.

The chain has TRBV19 and TRBJ2-1, with a possible D match to TRBD1 (6 bases). Germline CDR1 LNHDA, CDR2 SQIVND (reference sequence). The CDR3 runs 14 residues. The germline V and J ends were trimmed by 7 bases and 8 bases, with 18 bases remaining between them. The CDR3 DNA follows: TGTGCCAGTATCCTAAATGACAGGTCTGATGAGCAGTTCTTC. Residues: CASILNDRSDEQFF.

This clonotype was observed many times. V usage is TRBV29-1 and J usage is TRBJ2-2, with 14 nucleotides matching TRBD2. Losses at the gene ends were 5 bases for V and 5 bases for J; bases not matched to a gene: 7. Germline lookup yields CDR1 SQVTM and CDR2 ANQGSEA. The CDR3 spans 16 residues. The CDR3 sequence is CSVLGLAGVVTGELFF. CDR3 in DNA: TGCAGCGTTTTGGGACTAGCGGGAGTGGTAACCGGGGAGCTGTTTTTT.

The table lists this clonotype with a few counts. The chain carries TRBV7-6 and TRBJ2-3; maybe TRBD2 (5 bases). Trimming took off 6 bases at V and 4 bases at J, with 11 bases between the two ends. CDR1 and CDR2 (germline): SGHVS, FNYEAQ. The CDR3 sequence is 13 residues long. DNA of the CDR3: TGTGCCAGCAGTCACGAGGGCCCAGATACGCAGTATTTT. Its protein product is CASSHEGPDTQYF.

Points on this clonotype: A read error is possible here, since a much larger clone lies one base away. The chain joins TRBV29-1 to TRBJ1-1; no clear D. This CDR3 comprises 10 residues. Germline V gene lookup returns CDR1 SQVTM and CDR2 ANQGSEA. The CDR3, as DNA: TGCAGCGTCTTGCTCGGTGAAGCTATCTTT. Encoded protein: CSVLLGEAIF.

This clonotype has more than one count but fewer than ten. The chain links TRBV9 to TRBJ2-7, with unresolved D. The CDR3 runs to 14 residues. The germline V and J ends were trimmed by 3 bases and 0 bases, with 10 bases remaining between them. Per the germline V gene, CDR1 is SGDLS and CDR2 is YYNGEE. CDR3 bases: TGTGCCAGCAGCGCCGACCCATACTCCTACGAGCAGTACTTC. Encoded protein: CASSADPYSYEQYF. Using reference TRBV9 and TRBJ2-7 for the parts outside the CDR3, the full variable domain is DSGVTQTPKHLITATGQRVTLRCSPRSGDLSVYWYQQSLDQGLQFLIQYYNGEERAKGNILERFSAQQFPDLHSELNLSSLELGDSALYFCASSADPYSYEQYFGPGTRLTVT.

V gene TRBV12-3 or TRBV12-4 combines with J gene TRBJ1-2; D uncertain. CDR3 length: 14 residues. With 6 bases removed from V and 4 bases from J, the gap between germline ends came to 15 bases. The CDR3 DNA sequence: TGTGCCAGCAGCCCACGGACGGATCCCTATGGCTACACCTTC. It is translated as CASSPRTDPYGYTF.

This clonotype was picked up many times. J is TRBJ1-1 and V is TRBV29-1; no reliable D call. The germline V gene encodes CDR1 SQVTM and CDR2 ANQGSEA. The length of the CDR3 is 12 residues. Between the trimmed V and J ends, which lost 7 bases and 0 bases, there was a span of 9 bases. The CDR3 region is CSAMGVNTEAFF. Here the CDR3 DNA reads TGCAGCGCAATGGGAGTGAACACTGAAGCTTTCTTT.

This clonotype was seen only once. The junction differs from germline at one of its ends, possibly a read error. The chain combines TRBV7-9 with TRBJ2-7, with D possibly TRBD2 on 6 matching bases. The germline V gene encodes CDR1 SEHNR and CDR2 FQNEAQ (reference sequence). This CDR3 is 14 amino acids long. This chain's CDR3 is CAGSPGGAIYEQYF. CDR3 DNA: TGTGCCGGCAGCCCGGGCGGGGCTATTTACGAGCAGTACTTC.

This clonotype was seen repeatedly, ten times or more. The rearrangement uses TRBV12-3 or TRBV12-4 and TRBJ2-5; D is ambiguous. Trimming took 5 bases from V and 1 from J, leaving 14 bases between them. The CDR3 extends over 15 amino acids. The CDR3 sequence: CASSKFSSLQETQYF. The CDR3 DNA reads as TGTGCCAGCAGTAAATTCTCGTCCCTCCAAGAGACCCAGTACTTC.

This clonotype has only a few counts. V is TRBV20-1 and J is TRBJ1-2; D might be TRBD1 (5 bases). Germline V gene sequence: CDR1 DFQATT, CDR2 SNEGSKA (reference sequence). The CDR3 contains 10 residues. CDR3 loop: CSPGDPGYTF. CDR3 coding DNA: TGCAGCCCGGGGGATCCTGGCTACACCTTC.

This clonotype has a count of ten or more. The CDR3 nucleotides read TGTGCCAGCAGCCCAGGAGTATCGGGGGATTCCTACGAGCAGTACTTC. This gives the protein CASSPGVSGDSYEQYF. The V call is TRBV9, the J call TRBJ2-7, with D perhaps matching TRBD2 (6 bases). The CDR3 is made up of 16 amino acids. V lost 4 bases to trimming and J lost 1 base, with 18 bases between them. Per the germline V gene, CDR1 is SGDLS and CDR2 is YYNGEE.

The J gene is TRBJ1-1, the V gene TRBV5-5; D perhaps matches TRBD1 (6 bases). This CDR3 spans 14 amino acids. Germline V gives CDR1 SGHKS, CDR2 YYEKEE (reference sequence). V lost 4 bases to trimming and J lost 1 base, with 11 bases between them. The CDR3 loop reads CASSPGHGNTEAFF. CDR3 sequence (DNA): TGTGCCAGCAGCCCGGGACACGGGAACACTGAAGCTTTCTTT.

The V and J genes are TRBV7-6 and TRBJ2-5, with D hard to call. This CDR3 has 14 amino acids. V was shortened by 1 base and J by 2 bases, with 8 bases between the two germline ends. CDR1 and CDR2 (germline): SGHVS, FNYEAQ. The CDR3 spells CASSLVVSQETQYF. The CDR3 nucleotides read TGTGCCAGCAGCTTAGTAGTTAGTCAAGAGACCCAGTACTTC.

This clonotype has ten or more counts. The J gene is TRBJ2-7, the V gene TRBV4-3; D is unresolved. The CDR3 loop spans 15 amino acids. V was shortened by 0 bases and J by 2 bases, with 11 bases between the two germline ends. Germline CDR1 is LGHNA and CDR2 is YSLEER. The DNA for the CDR3 is TGCGCCAGCAGCCAAGATCTGTCCCGGGCCTACGAGCAGTACTTC. The encoded protein is CASSQDLSRAYEQYF.

The rearrangement joins TRBV5-6 to TRBJ1-2; D unresolved. Trimming stripped 2 bases from V and 4 bases from J, with 12 bases between. CDR3 size: 14 residues. Germline CDR1 SGHDT, CDR2 YYEEEE. This CDR3 is CASSFGSSFYGYTF. CDR3 nucleotides: TGTGCCAGCAGCTTTGGATCCAGCTTCTATGGCTACACCTTC.

This clonotype was counted a single time. A single base separates this from a much larger clone, so it may be a read error. The chain combines TRBV9 with TRBJ2-7; 16 nucleotides align to TRBD2. The CDR3 loop spans 20 amino acids. The germline V gene has CDR1 SGDLS and CDR2 YYNGEE. The CDR3 DNA is TGTGCCAGCAGCGCACCCGCCGGGACTAGCGGGAGGGCCGATTCGTACGTGCAGTACTTC. Translating it yields CASSAPAGTSGRADSYVQYF. The whole variable domain, filled in from reference TRBV9 and TRBJ2-7, reads DSGVTQTPKHLITATGQRVTLRCSPRSGDLSVYWYQQSLDQGLQFLIQYYNGEERAKGNILERFSAQQFPDLHSELNLSSLELGDSALYFCASSAPAGTSGRADSYVQYFGPGTRLTVT.

This clonotype was detected ten times or more. V is TRBV30 and J is TRBJ2-7; the D call may be TRBD1 or TRBD2 (6 bases each). Germline values: CDR1 GTSNPN, CDR2 SVGIG (reference sequence). The CDR3 is made up of 15 amino acids. V gave up 1 base and J gave up 0 bases, with 13 bases separating them. Here the CDR3 DNA reads TGTGCCTGGAGTGAGTCGGGGGCCCTCTCCTACGAGCAGTACTTC. It codes for CAWSESGALSYEQYF.

This clonotype was counted only a few times. V usage is TRBV19 and J usage is TRBJ2-7; 9 bases are a match to TRBD2. The CDR3 sequence is 19 residues long. J gave up 4 bases and V 3 bases, and 19 bases lay outside the gene matches. Germline assignment: CDR1 LNHDA and CDR2 SQIVND (reference sequence). CDR3 DNA: TGTGCCAGTAGTATCGAGGGGGCTAGCGGGACCAGGACGCAGTACGAGCAGTACTTC. Its protein is CASSIEGASGTRTQYEQYF. The variable domain in full, completed from reference TRBV19 and TRBJ2-7, reads DGGITQSPKYLFRKEGQNVTLSCEQNLNHDAMYWYRQDPGQGLRLIYYSQIVNDFQKGDIAEGYSVSREKKESFPLTVTSAQKNPTAFYLCASSIEGASGTRTQYEQYFGPGTRLTVT.